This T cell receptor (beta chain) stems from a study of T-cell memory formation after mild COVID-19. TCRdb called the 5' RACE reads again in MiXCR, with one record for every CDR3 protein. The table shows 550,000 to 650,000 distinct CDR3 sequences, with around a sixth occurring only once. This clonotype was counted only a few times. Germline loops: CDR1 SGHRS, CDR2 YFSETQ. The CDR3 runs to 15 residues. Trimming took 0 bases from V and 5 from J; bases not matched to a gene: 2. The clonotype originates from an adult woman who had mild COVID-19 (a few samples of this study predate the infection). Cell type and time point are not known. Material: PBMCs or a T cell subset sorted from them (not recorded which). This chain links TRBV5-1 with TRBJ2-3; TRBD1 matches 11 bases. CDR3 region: CASSLGTGGVDTQYF. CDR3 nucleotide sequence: TGCGCCAGCAGCTTGGGGACAGGGGGCGTAGATACGCAGTATTTT.